The 27 T cell receptor beta chains in this list originate from one sample, sequenced in a study of blood T cell repertoires in COVID-19. Generated by immunoSEQ multiplex PCR, the TCRdb table keeps only in-frame clones and is missing some. The sample includes fewer than 300,000 clones, about 80% of them seen just once. The sequencing sample was made of peripheral blood. The receptor set was obtained from a person aged 70 to 79 with COVID-19, enrolled during active disease.

J is TRBJ2-5 and V is TRBV7-2, with D perhaps matching TRBD1 (5 bases). V was shortened by 1 base and J by 5 bases, with 14 bases between the two germline ends. The germline gives CDR1 SGHTA, CDR2 FQGNSA. The CDR3 extends over 15 amino acids. The DNA for the CDR3 is TGTGCCAGCAGCTTAGGTTCAGGGATGTGGGAGACCCAGTACTTC. Protein: CASSLGSGMWETQYF.

The chain employs TRBV28 and TRBJ2-1; 7 nucleotides match TRBD2. Germline V gives CDR1 MDHEN, CDR2 SYDVKM. This CDR3 has 14 residues. V lost 2 bases, J lost 12 bases, and 10 bases stayed unmatched. The CDR3 DNA follows: TGTGCCAGCAGTTTAGGGGACGGCTGGGGGGGGCAGTTCTTC. Translated: CASSLGDGWGGQFF.

This chain links TRBV5-4 with TRBJ1-6; 10 bases match TRBD1. The CDR3 spans 15 residues. The junction had 7 bases not matched to a gene; V was cut back by 4 bases and J by 9 bases. Germline V gives CDR1 SGHNT, CDR2 YYREEE (reference sequence). The CDR3 bases are TGTGCCAGCAGCCGGGACAGGGGAACGAGTTCACCCCTCCACTTT. It translates to CASSRDRGTSSPLHF.

V usage is TRBV4-2 and J usage is TRBJ2-1; maybe TRBD2 (6 bases). CDR3 size: 15 residues. CDR1 and CDR2 from the germline V gene are LGHNA and YNFKEQ. V was shortened by 5 bases and J by 0 bases, with 11 bases between the two germline ends. The CDR3, as DNA: TGTGCCAGCAGCGCCAGTAGCGGCTCCTACAATGAGCAGTTCTTC. As protein: CASSASSGSYNEQFF.

The chain recombines TRBV18 with TRBJ2-7; 7 positions agree with TRBD2. This CDR3 is 15 amino acids long. V lost 0 bases to trimming and J lost 6 bases; unmatched junction nucleotides: 8. The V gene's germline CDR1 is KGHSH and CDR2 LQKENI. The CDR3 coding sequence is TGTGCCAGCTCACCACCGGAGGGCCCGGGGGGCGAGCAGTACTTC. Translation: CASSPPEGPGGEQYF.

The CDR3: CASSSDPRGARNTIYF. Here the CDR3 DNA reads TGTGCCAGCAGCTCCGATCCGCGGGGGGCAAGAAACACCATATATTTT. The chain has TRBV5-4 and TRBJ1-3, with a tentative D call TRBD1 (6 bases). The CDR3 contains 16 residues. CDR1 is SGHNT and CDR2 is YYREEE in the germline V gene (reference sequence). Trimming pared 3 bases from V and 5 bases from J, leaving 18 bases between. The full variable domain, rest sourced from reference TRBV5-4 and TRBJ1-3, is ETGVTQSPTHLIKTRGQQVTLRCSSQSGHNTVSWYQQALGQGPQFIFQYYREEENGRGNFPPRFSGLQFPNYSSELNVNALELDDSALYLCASSSDPRGARNTIYFGEGSWLTVV.

The DNA of the CDR3 is TGTGCCAGTAGGGTTCCGGGACTTGGGAATCAGCCCCAGCATTTT. Protein sequence: CASRVPGLGNQPQHF. The genes are TRBV19 and TRBJ1-5, with D maybe TRBD1 (5 bases). The germline V gene has CDR1 LNHDA and CDR2 SQIVND (reference sequence). The CDR3 totals 15 residues. Trimming took off 6 bases at V and 4 bases at J, with 16 bases between the two ends.

CDR3 sequence: CASSASLAGGRNEQFF. CDR3 in DNA: TGTGCCAGCAGCGCGTCACTAGCGGGGGGGCGGAATGAGCAGTTCTTC. The chain has TRBV2 and TRBJ2-1; 13 nucleotides agree with TRBD2. This CDR3 region has 16 residues. From germline, CDR1 is SNHLY and CDR2 FYNNEI. The V and J ends lost 6 bases and 7 bases, in that order; junction bases with no gene match: 9.

This clone was seen a few times. The chain carries TRBV7-2 and TRBJ2-3, with TRBD2 matching over 16 bases. The ends lost 5 bases at V and 3 bases at J; junction bases unmatched: 5. Germline lookup yields CDR1 SGHTA and CDR2 FQGNSA. This CDR3 contains 17 residues. The CDR3 bases are TGTGCCAGCAGCCCGGGACTAGCGGGAGGGCCGACAGATACGCAGTATTTT. This translates into CASSPGLAGGPTDTQYF. The full variable domain, completed using reference TRBV7-2 and TRBJ2-3, is GAGVSQSPSNKVTEKGKDVELRCDPISGHTALYWYRQSLGQGLEFLIYFQGNSAPDKSGLPSDRFSAERTGGSVSTLTIQRTQQEDSAVYLCASSPGLAGGPTDTQYFGPGTRLTVL.

This clone was observed a handful of times. The genes are TRBV7-3 and TRBJ1-1; D gene uncertain. The germline V gene encodes CDR1 SGHTA and CDR2 FQGTGA. This CDR3 contains 15 residues. The V and J ends lost 3 bases and 0 bases respectively, with 11 bases between them. The CDR3 spells CASSFSPLLNTEAFF. Written as DNA, the CDR3 is TGTGCCAGCAGCTTCTCCCCCCTCCTGAACACTGAAGCTTTCTTT.

The chain employs TRBV7-3 and TRBJ2-2, with 8 bases matching TRBD2. V lost 5 bases to trimming and J lost 5 bases; unmatched junction nucleotides: 10. The CDR3 is 16 residues long. Germline V gives CDR1 SGHTA, CDR2 FQGTGA. The chain's CDR3 is CASSKHPGLGTGELFF. The CDR3 nucleotides are TGTGCCAGCAGCAAGCACCCGGGACTAGGAACCGGGGAGCTGTTTTTT.

V and J are TRBV1 and TRBJ1-5. TRBV1 constitutes a pseudogene. This CDR3 spans 16 amino acids. This CDR3 is CTSSQDLTAEDQPQHF. The CDR3 region has the DNA TGCACCAGCAGCCAAGATCTTACAGCGGAGGATCAGCCCCAGCATTTT.

The J gene is TRBJ1-1, the V gene TRBV6-6; TRBD1 is a possible D gene (6 bases). There are 15 residues in the CDR3. The germline gives CDR1 MNHNY, CDR2 SVGAGI (reference sequence). V lost 6 bases, J lost 4 bases, and 18 bases lay in between. The CDR3 region has the DNA TGTGCCAGCAGGGATGGACAGATTCTGAGCACTGAAGCTTTCTTT. Encoded protein: CASRDGQILSTEAFF.

V and J are TRBV6-5 and TRBJ2-2; 12 bases fit TRBD1. The CDR3 length is 14 residues. V lost 7 bases to trimming and J lost 7 bases; unmatched junction nucleotides: 4. The germline V gene has CDR1 MNHEY and CDR2 SVGAGI. This CDR3 reads CASKGTGGFGELFF. In nucleotides, the CDR3 is TGTGCCAGCAAGGGGACAGGGGGCTTCGGGGAGCTGTTTTTT.

A few counts support this clone. The chain is built from TRBV7-2 and TRBJ2-3, with TRBD1 matching 8 bases. Germline-derived CDR1 and CDR2 are SGHTA and FQGNSA. Losses at the gene ends were 0 bases for V and 2 bases for J; bases not matched to a gene: 7. The CDR3 totals 17 residues. This CDR3 is CASSLASRGLVTDTQYF. The CDR3 region has the DNA TGTGCCAGCAGCTTAGCGTCCAGGGGGCTTGTCACAGATACGCAGTATTTT.

The rearrangement joins TRBV21-1 to TRBJ1-1. TRBV21-1 is a known pseudogene. The CDR3 has 12 amino acids. The CDR3 DNA is TGTGCCAGCCCCACCTATTACACTGAAGCTTTCTTT. Protein product: CASPTYYTEAFF.

The chain combines TRBV18 with TRBJ2-7; D is perhaps TRBD1 (6 bases). The CDR3 runs 15 residues. V lost 4 bases and J 1 base, leaving 14 bases between the germline ends. CDR1 and CDR2 (germline): KGHSH, LQKENI. CDR3 nucleotide sequence: TGTGCCAGCTCACGATCGACAGGAGAATCCTACGAGCAGTACTTC. Amino acid sequence: CASSRSTGESYEQYF.

The chain joins TRBV6-6 to TRBJ2-5; D perhaps matches TRBD1 (6 bases). The CDR3 length is 15 residues. The V and J ends lost 2 bases and 4 bases respectively, with 14 bases between them. Germline CDR1 and CDR2: MNHNY and SVGAGI (reference sequence). The CDR3 reads CASSYGSVGGETQYF. In DNA, the CDR3 is TGTGCCAGCAGTTACGGGTCGGTAGGGGGAGAGACCCAGTACTTC.

The chain has TRBV28 and TRBJ2-1, with D possibly being TRBD2 (6 bases). This CDR3 spans 15 amino acids. V lost 6 bases and J lost 0, with 12 bases in between. The V gene's germline CDR1 is MDHEN and CDR2 SYDVKM. The CDR3 DNA reads as TGTGCCAGCAGATCAGCGGGCAGCTCCTACAATGAGCAGTTCTTC. Amino acid sequence: CASRSAGSSYNEQFF.

Worth noting for this clone: This same CDR3 is encoded by further DNA sequences in the sample. This sequence joins TRBV7-9 and TRBJ1-1, with a weak D call TRBD1 (6 bases). Trimming removed 1 base from V and 2 bases from J, with 11 bases in between. Germline loops: CDR1 SEHNR, CDR2 FQNEAQ (reference sequence). This CDR3 comprises 15 residues. The CDR3 reads CASSLGRTANTEAFF. The CDR3 DNA follows: TGTGCCAGCAGCTTAGGTCGGACAGCCAACACTGAAGCTTTCTTT.

The CDR3 DNA follows: TGTGCCAGCACCTTTTCGGGTGGGGGCTCCATCTATGGCTACACCTTC. Translation: CASTFSGGGSIYGYTF. This chain uses TRBV5-8 with TRBJ1-2; a possible D gene is TRBD1 (6 bases). Trimming stripped 6 bases from V and 4 bases from J, with 22 bases between. Germline CDR1 and CDR2: SGHTS and YDEGEE. CDR3 length: 16 residues.

This clone was seen only a few times. This chain links TRBV28 with TRBJ1-1; no clear D. The CDR3 loop spans 15 amino acids. Germline lookup yields CDR1 MDHEN and CDR2 SYDVKM. Trimming removed 6 bases at V and 1 base at J, with 15 bases between. The CDR3 sequence: CASSPAGIENTEAFF. The CDR3 DNA sequence: TGTGCCAGCAGCCCGGCGGGCATCGAGAACACTGAAGCTTTCTTT.

The chain combines TRBV6-1 with TRBJ1-5; no firm D call. Germline loops: CDR1 MNHNS, CDR2 SASEGT. V was clipped by 1 base and J by 7 bases, with 14 bases between them. The CDR3 runs to 15 residues. CDR3 sequence reads: CASSEEDWPGQPQHF. Written as DNA, the CDR3 is TGTGCCAGCAGTGAAGAGGACTGGCCGGGGCAGCCCCAGCATTTT.

This sequence joins TRBV7-2 and TRBJ1-4; possibly TRBD1 for D (5 bases). The CDR3 spans 15 residues. The V gene lost 1 base and the J gene lost 2 bases, with 8 bases spanning the gap. CDR1 is SGHTA, CDR2 FQGNSA, per germline. CDR3 sequence reads: CASSLEGRTNEKLFF. CDR3 nucleotide sequence: TGTGCCAGCAGCTTAGAGGGGCGGACTAATGAAAAACTGTTTTTT.

This chain joins TRBV7-3 and TRBJ2-1; 7 nucleotides align to TRBD2. The CDR3 totals 12 residues. After removal of 7 bases from V and 8 bases from J, the junction contained 5 bases not matched to a gene. CDR1 is SGHTA and CDR2 is FQGTGA in the germline V gene. The CDR3 DNA reads TGTGCCAGCAAGGGCGGGAGCGATGAGCAGTTCTTC. Translating it yields CASKGGSDEQFF. Combining the CDR3 with reference TRBV7-3 and TRBJ2-1 gives the whole variable domain GAGVSQTPSNKVTEKGKYVELRCDPISGHTALYWYRQSLGQGPEFLIYFQGTGAADDSGLPNDRFFAVRPEGSVSTLKIQRTERGDSAVYLCASKGGSDEQFFGPGTRLTVL.

This clone came up a few times. The V call is TRBV7-7, the J call TRBJ2-7; 8 bases fit TRBD1. Germline loops: CDR1 SSHAT, CDR2 FNYEAQ (reference sequence). The CDR3 sequence is 18 residues long. The V segment lost 1 base and the J segment 0 bases; nucleotides outside the gene matches: 11. The CDR3 DNA follows: TGTGCCAGCAGCTTAGGATCTGTGGGCAGGGGGCTCTCCTACGAGCAGTACTTC. Translated, it gives CASSLGSVGRGLSYEQYF. The full variable domain, completed using reference TRBV7-7 and TRBJ2-7, is GAGVSQSPRYKVTKRGQDVTLRCDPISSHATLYWYQQALGQGPEFLTYFNYEAQPDKSGLPSDRFSAERPEGSISTLTIQRTEQRDSAMYRCASSLGSVGRGLSYEQYFGPGTRLTVT.

The rearrangement joins TRBV5-1 to TRBJ1-1; TRBD1 aligns across 7 bases. CDR3 length: 14 residues. V lost 5 bases, J lost 1 base, and 5 bases stayed unmatched. Germline V gene sequence: CDR1 SGHRS, CDR2 YFSETQ. This chain's CDR3 is CASRTPGGNTEAFF. The CDR3 DNA follows: TGCGCCAGCAGAACACCAGGGGGGAACACTGAAGCTTTCTTT.